Reported below is one T cell receptor beta chain. The antigen is undetermined. TCRdb keeps only in-frame clones here, not all; method: immunoSEQ multiplex PCR. Counted here are some 2,000,000 clones, approximately 94% occurring once; the ten biggest clones make up 1.1%. This record comes from a study of shared clonotypes between healthy human individuals. Study findings and constraints: Among non-shared clonotypes, generation probabilities were lower than among those shared by all four donors.

CD8 cells regarded as naive lacked CD45RO, were positively chosen for CCR7, and omitted terminally differentiated effector memory CD45RA+ cells. The donor population consisted of healthy HIV-negative adults with no recent acute infections or vaccinations. Donors were Caucasian adults residing in Nashville, Tennessee, USA. Sequencing was performed on naive CD8+ T cells sorted from blood. The clonotype comes from a man aged 18 to 29 in good health.

The CDR3, as DNA: TGCGCCAGCAGCTTGGCGGGACAGGGGGACGCAACTAATGAAAAACTGTTTTTT. It codes for CASSLAGQGDATNEKLFF. This chain uses TRBV5-1 with TRBJ1-4; 11 positions agree with TRBD1. In germline, CDR1 is SGHRS, CDR2 YFSETQ. The CDR3 runs to 18 residues. Trimming took 0 bases from V and 0 from J; bases not matched to a gene: 4.